These 7 T cell receptor beta chains came from one sample sequenced in a study of T-cell reconstitution after alpha-beta-depleted transplantation in children. For TCRbeta, the library was prepared with unique molecular identifiers. TCRdb passed the PCR reads through MiXCR, listing each CDR3 protein once. The sample yields 600,000 to 800,000 distinct CDR3 sequences, around 13% seen once. Source: PBMCs, taken before TCRalphabeta/CD19-depleted stem cell transplant. These receptors originate from a girl aged 2 to 10 with congenital amegakaryocytic thrombocytopenia, due to receive a stem cell transplant.

In this sample, this clonotype turned up many times. V and J are TRBV5-6 and TRBJ2-7; unclear D gene. Trimming shortened V by 0 bases and J by 2 bases, and 9 bases separated the two germline ends. The CDR3 runs 14 residues. Per the germline V gene, CDR1 is SGHDT and CDR2 is YYEEEE. The CDR3 DNA reads as TGTGCCAGCAGCTTGGGACCCCAACCCTACGAGCAGTACTTC. As protein: CASSLGPQPYEQYF.

At least ten counts were recorded for this clonotype. The V and J genes are TRBV20-1 and TRBJ2-7; D is unclear. V was pared by 3 bases and J by 3 bases, with 12 bases between. Germline V gene sequence: CDR1 DFQATT, CDR2 SNEGSKA (reference sequence). There are 13 residues in the CDR3. The CDR3: CSASIRSFYEQYF. CDR3 sequence (DNA): TGCAGTGCTAGTATTAGGTCTTTCTACGAGCAGTACTTC.

This clonotype was counted ten times or more. The chain has TRBV5-1 and TRBJ1-1, with D uncertain. This CDR3 spans 15 amino acids. Germline V gives CDR1 SGHRS, CDR2 YFSETQ. The V gene lost 2 bases and the J gene lost 6 bases, with 17 bases spanning the gap. CDR3: CASSLDGLRAAEAFF. As DNA, the CDR3 is TGCGCCAGCAGCTTAGATGGTCTACGGGCCGCTGAAGCTTTCTTT.

This clonotype was detected many times. The CDR3: CASIVLGDAPDTQYF. Written as DNA, the CDR3 is TGTGCCAGCATCGTTCTAGGAGACGCCCCAGATACGCAGTATTTT. The genes are TRBV7-9 and TRBJ2-3; no clear D. Germline CDR1 and CDR2: SEHNR and FQNEAQ (reference sequence). CDR3 length: 15 residues. The germline V and J ends were trimmed by 7 bases and 4 bases, with 18 bases remaining between them.

This clonotype has a count of ten or more. This chain connects TRBV5-1 to TRBJ2-3; D may be TRBD1 (6 bases). The germline V gene has CDR1 SGHRS and CDR2 YFSETQ. The V gene lost 7 bases and the J gene lost 4 bases, with 19 bases spanning the gap. The CDR3 has 15 residues. DNA for the CDR3: TGCGCCAGCCGGGAAGATACAGGGTACCCAGATACGCAGTATTTT. It translates to CASREDTGYPDTQYF.

As to this clonotype: This may come from a read error, since a much larger clone is one base off. The chain links TRBV11-2 to TRBJ2-7; D may be TRBD2 (5 bases). CDR3 length: 12 residues. CDR1 SGHAT and CDR2 FQNNGV come from the germline V gene. The CDR3 nucleotides are TGTGCCAGCAGCAAGACTAACTACGAGCAGTGCTTC. Its protein is CASSKTNYEQCF.

This clonotype was counted many times. The V and J genes are TRBV20-1 and TRBJ2-7; perhaps TRBD2 as D (5 bases). Trimming pared 0 bases from V and 4 bases from J, leaving 16 bases between. The CDR3 spans 15 residues. Germline V gene data show CDR1 as DFQATT and CDR2 as SNEGSKA (reference sequence). The chain's CDR3 is CSARDGLASWYEQYF. The CDR3 bases are TGCAGTGCTAGAGATGGCCTAGCCTCTTGGTACGAGCAGTACTTC.